This entry describes one T cell receptor beta chain. What it binds is not known. The PCR made use of 60 Vbeta and 13 Jbeta primers. Measured with immunoSEQ multiplex PCR; TCRdb has only the in-frame clones, and not every one. Here the sample spans over 85,000 clones, around 80% being singletons. The sample belongs to a study of cytomegalovirus exposure and HLA in healthy donors. General study findings and limits: A link between a missense DCLRE1C variant and TCR beta V- and J-gene trimming emerged from a later analysis.

V lost 7 bases, J lost 5 bases, and 9 bases lay in between. The CDR3 is made up of 11 amino acids. Looked up from germline, CDR1 is SNHLY and CDR2 is FYNNEI. The material sequenced was PBMCs. V gene TRBV2 combines with J gene TRBJ2-7; D is uncertain. The clonotype was recovered from a man younger than 40 in good health and CMV-seropositive. Written as DNA, the CDR3 is TGTGCCAGCAACGAGGAGAACGAGCAGTACTTC. Its translation is CASNEENEQYF.